A single sample gave rise to the 26 T cell receptor beta chains below, sequenced in a study of blood T cell repertoires in COVID-19. Data came from immunoSEQ multiplex PCR; TCRdb stores just in-frame clones and leaves some out. The table lists approximately 160,000 clones, about 85% of them singletons. The material sequenced was peripheral blood. These receptors were collected from a man aged 60 to 69 who had recovered from COVID-19.

This chain links TRBV11-1 with TRBJ1-1, with D unclear. CDR1 is SGHAT, CDR2 FQDESV, per germline (reference sequence). The CDR3 spans 14 residues. Between the trimmed V and J ends, which lost 3 bases and 4 bases, there was a span of 12 bases. CDR3 residues: CASSLEVSGTEAFF. CDR3 DNA: TGTGCCAGCAGCTTGGAGGTCTCGGGCACTGAAGCTTTCTTT.

This clone was detected a few times. The gene calls are TRBV6-5 and TRBJ2-7, with D perhaps TRBD1 (6 bases). CDR1 is MNHEY and CDR2 is SVGAGI in the germline V gene. The CDR3 is 14 residues long. V shed 6 bases and J shed 6 bases, with 18 bases lying between them. CDR3 sequence (DNA): TGTGCCAGCAGGTTAGGGGGTTCGGGTCCCGAGCAGTACTTC. Translating it yields CASRLGGSGPEQYF.

The chain uses TRBV3-1 (or the pseudogene TRBV3-2) and TRBJ1-2; weak D call: TRBD1 (6 bases). CDR3 length: 13 residues. The germline V and J ends were trimmed by 5 bases and 8 bases, with 15 bases remaining between them. CDR1 and CDR2 (germline): LGHDT, YNNKEL (reference sequence). In nucleotides, the CDR3 is TGTGCCAGCAGCGGCACAGGGAATGAGGGCTACACCTTC. It specifies CASSGTGNEGYTF.

The chain is built from TRBV29-1 and TRBJ2-3; 11 bases agree with TRBD1. The length of the CDR3 is 13 residues. V lost 4 bases to trimming and J lost 6 bases; unmatched junction nucleotides: 3. The germline V gene has CDR1 SQVTM and CDR2 ANQGSEA. The CDR3 DNA reads TGCAGCGTTGCCCGGACAGGGGGCGATACGCAGTATTTT. This gives the protein CSVARTGGDTQYF.

The genes are TRBV5-4 and TRBJ2-2; 14 bases are shared with TRBD2. Germline-derived CDR1 and CDR2 are SGHNT and YYREEE (reference sequence). V was pared by 4 bases and J by 6 bases, with 2 bases of the junction left unmatched. The CDR3 has 15 amino acids. CDR3 amino acids: CASSRTSGGPGELFF. In nucleotides, the CDR3 is TGTGCCAGCAGCAGGACTAGCGGGGGGCCCGGGGAGCTGTTTTTT.

The CDR3 sequence: CASGQGGGTEAFF. CDR3 nucleotide sequence: TGTGCCAGCGGACAGGGAGGCGGCACTGAAGCTTTCTTT. The gene calls are TRBV25-1 and TRBJ1-1; TRBD1 agrees at 8 bases. The length of the CDR3 is 13 residues. In germline, CDR1 is MGHDK, CDR2 SYGVNS. The V and J ends lost 8 bases and 4 bases, in that order; junction bases with no gene match: 6.

The chain joins TRBV6-1 to TRBJ2-2; D remains unclear. Germline assignment: CDR1 MNHNS and CDR2 SASEGT. Trimming removed 6 bases at V and 3 bases at J, with 11 bases between. CDR3 length: 14 residues. CDR3 amino acids: CASSKPSDTGELFF. In DNA form, the CDR3 reads TGTGCCAGCAGCAAACCTAGTGACACCGGGGAGCTGTTTTTT.

This sequence joins TRBV5-1 and TRBJ1-3; D remains ambiguous. There are 14 residues in the CDR3. CDR1 is SGHRS, CDR2 YFSETQ, per germline. V was shortened by 4 bases and J by 1 base, with 9 bases between the two germline ends. In DNA, the CDR3 is TGCGCCAGCAGCCCGGGTAATTCTGGAAACACCATATATTTT. It translates to CASSPGNSGNTIYF.

The genes are TRBV18 and TRBJ1-1; TRBD1 is a possible D gene (5 bases). This CDR3 spans 13 amino acids. V lost 6 bases to trimming and J lost 3 bases, with 11 bases between them. CDR1 and CDR2 from the germline V gene are KGHSH and LQKENI. The CDR3 DNA sequence: TGTGCCAGCTCCAGGGCCTTTGACACTGAAGCTTTCTTT. Its protein product is CASSRAFDTEAFF.

This clone has a single count. The chain has TRBV11-3 and TRBJ2-3, with a tentative D call TRBD1 (6 bases). Trimming took 6 bases from V and 0 from J, leaving 16 bases between them. Per germline, CDR1 SGHNT and CDR2 YENEEA. The CDR3 is 16 amino acids. The DNA for the CDR3 is TGTGCCAGCAGTTTAACCAGGGGCTCAAGCACAGATACGCAGTATTTT. Translation: CASSLTRGSSTDTQYF. Full variable domain (outside the CDR3, taken from reference TRBV11-3 and TRBJ2-3): EAGVVQSPRYKIIEKKQPVAFWCNPISGHNTLYWYLQNLGQGPELLIRYENEEAVDDSQLPKDRFSAERLKGVDSTLKIQPAELGDSAVYLCASSLTRGSSTDTQYFGPGTRLTVL.

This chain joins TRBV7-3 and TRBJ2-3; 8 nucleotides match TRBD2. Trimming took 6 bases from V and 0 from J; bases not matched to a gene: 2. The CDR3 covers 14 residues. Germline assignment: CDR1 SGHTA and CDR2 FQGTGA. CDR3 sequence reads: CASSAGGSTDTQYF. As DNA, the CDR3 is TGTGCCAGCAGTGCGGGGGGAAGCACAGATACGCAGTATTTT.

The chain joins TRBV7-6 to TRBJ2-5; 9 bases are shared with TRBD1. Germline lookup yields CDR1 SGHVS and CDR2 FNYEAQ. This CDR3 has 17 amino acids. Germline trimming cut 4 bases from V and 4 bases from J; bases unmatched to any gene: 13. The CDR3 here is CASSCGQSDRGGETQYF. The CDR3 region has the DNA TGTGCCAGCAGCTGCGGACAATCTGACAGGGGGGGAGAGACCCAGTACTTC.

This chain links TRBV5-4 with TRBJ1-1; D call uncertain. Germline lookup yields CDR1 SGHNT and CDR2 YYREEE (reference sequence). The germline V and J ends were trimmed by 0 bases and 4 bases, with 19 bases remaining between them. The CDR3 extends over 17 amino acids. CDR3: CASSLDQDGGVGTEAFF. The CDR3 bases are TGTGCCAGCAGCTTGGACCAGGACGGAGGAGTGGGCACTGAAGCTTTCTTT.

This rearrangement joins TRBV10-3 to TRBJ2-3, with TRBD2 matching 10 bases. The V and J ends lost 0 bases and 7 bases, in that order; junction bases with no gene match: 7. Germline V lookup: CDR1 ENHRY, CDR2 SYGVKD. There are 16 residues in the CDR3. The CDR3 protein is CAISESGSGGANTQYF. CDR3 nucleotides: TGTGCCATCAGTGAGTCGGGGAGCGGGGGGGCGAATACGCAGTATTTT.

This clone was found once. Here the CDR3 reads CASSLERHYGYTF. The CDR3 coding sequence is TGTGCCAGCAGTTTAGAGAGGCACTATGGCTACACCTTC. The V and J genes are TRBV27 and TRBJ1-2, with D unresolved. Germline CDR1 MNHEY, CDR2 SMNVEV (reference sequence). CDR3 length: 13 residues. Trimming removed 2 bases at V and 3 bases at J, with 7 bases between.

The V and J genes are TRBV5-4 and TRBJ2-1, with 8 bases lining up with TRBD2. The CDR3 runs to 13 residues. Germline values: CDR1 SGHNT, CDR2 YYREEE (reference sequence). The junction had 5 bases not matched to a gene; V was cut back by 4 bases and J by 8 bases. CDR3 in DNA: TGTGCCAGCAGCCCGGGAGCGGGGGATGAGCAGTTCTTC. Translation: CASSPGAGDEQFF.

This chain joins TRBV20-1 and TRBJ1-1, with D perhaps matching TRBD1 (5 bases). V was pared by 3 bases and J by 5 bases, with 13 bases between. CDR1 is DFQATT and CDR2 is SNEGSKA in the germline V gene (reference sequence). This CDR3 is 13 amino acids long. The chain's CDR3 is CSASLQGRTEAFF. The CDR3 bases are TGCAGTGCTAGTCTGCAGGGTAGGACTGAAGCTTTCTTT.

The chain links TRBV7-9 to TRBJ1-5, with 10 bases matching TRBD1. The CDR3 length is 14 residues. Germline V gene data show CDR1 as SEHNR and CDR2 as FQNEAQ (reference sequence). V lost 3 bases to trimming and J lost 5 bases; unmatched junction nucleotides: 1. The CDR3 DNA is TGTGCCAGCAGCTTCGGGACAGGGGATCAGCCCCAGCATTTT. Translated, it gives CASSFGTGDQPQHF.

CDR3 in amino acids: CASSPQTGTGNEQFF. CDR3 nucleotides: TGTGCCAGCAGCCCCCAGACAGGGACCGGCAATGAGCAGTTCTTC. The chain links TRBV11-2 to TRBJ2-1, with 7 nucleotides matching TRBD1. The J segment lost 6 bases and the V segment lost 5 bases, leaving 10 bases of the junction unmatched. Germline V lookup: CDR1 SGHAT, CDR2 FQNNGV. The CDR3 is made up of 15 amino acids.

The sample holds one count of this clone. The V and J genes are TRBV5-4 and TRBJ1-1; a weak D match, TRBD1 (5 bases). CDR3 length: 15 amino acids. V was clipped by 3 bases and J by 4 bases, with 16 bases between them. CDR1 and CDR2 (germline): SGHNT, YYREEE (reference sequence). The CDR3 bases are TGTGCCAGCAGCTGGGGGGGGGAATCGAGCACTGAAGCTTTCTTT. Amino acid sequence: CASSWGGESSTEAFF.

This clone has more than one count but fewer than ten. V and J are TRBV28 and TRBJ1-2, with TRBD1 matching 7 bases. Per germline, CDR1 MDHEN and CDR2 SYDVKM. V was pared by 6 bases and J by 6 bases, with 10 bases of the junction left unmatched. This CDR3 has 14 amino acids. The CDR3 DNA reads as TGTGCCAGCAGGGAAGGACAGGTAAAGGATGGCTACACCTTC. Its protein is CASREGQVKDGYTF.

The rearrangement uses TRBV4-1 and TRBJ1-5; the match to TRBD1 covers 9 bases. Losses at the gene ends were 0 bases for V and 0 bases for J; bases not matched to a gene: 6. The CDR3 has 18 amino acids. Germline loops: CDR1 MGHRA, CDR2 YSYEKL. The CDR3 DNA is TGCGCCAGCAGCCAAGATCCTGGGACAGGGTATAGCAATCAGCCCCAGCATTTT. This codes for CASSQDPGTGYSNQPQHF.

The rearrangement links TRBV18 to TRBJ1-6; 8 nucleotides align to TRBD1. V lost 6 bases and J lost 7; bases outside the gene matches: 5. Germline V lookup: CDR1 KGHSH, CDR2 LQKENI. This CDR3 region has 14 residues. CDR3 sequence reads: CASSPGGENSPLHF. Written as DNA, the CDR3 is TGTGCCAGCTCGCCAGGGGGCGAGAATTCACCCCTCCACTTT.

This chain joins TRBV18 and TRBJ2-3; D remains ambiguous. The V end was cut by 1 base, the J end by 2 bases, with 7 bases between. The CDR3 is made up of 14 amino acids. The germline CDR1 and CDR2 sequences are KGHSH and LQKENI. The CDR3 loop reads CASSPQENTDTQYF. The DNA for the CDR3 is TGTGCCAGCTCACCACAGGAGAACACAGATACGCAGTATTTT.

The chain recombines TRBV19 with TRBJ1-5; 7 bases agree with TRBD1. The CDR3 has 15 residues. The V gene end was trimmed by 3 bases and the J gene end by 1 base; junction bases not matched to a gene: 3. Per the germline V gene, CDR1 is LNHDA and CDR2 is SQIVND (reference sequence). The CDR3 is CASSINRGSNQPQHF. In DNA, the CDR3 is TGTGCCAGTAGTATCAACAGGGGAAGCAATCAGCCCCAGCATTTT.

V gene TRBV27 combines with J gene TRBJ2-5; D possibly corresponds to TRBD1 (6 bases). This CDR3 comprises 13 residues. V lost 1 base and J lost 5, with 8 bases in between. Germline CDR1 MNHEY, CDR2 SMNVEV (reference sequence). The CDR3 coding sequence is TGTGCCAGCAGTTTATTCAGGGGCGAGACCCAGTACTTC. As protein: CASSLFRGETQYF.